This TCR beta chain was identified during a study of shared clonotypes between healthy human individuals. An even split of each subset's genomic DNA across several immunoSEQ plates was performed. Generated by immunoSEQ multiplex PCR, the TCRdb table keeps only in-frame clones and is missing some. This table has roughly 2.2 million clones, approximately 95% appearing once. Only a few counts were recorded for this clone. Its antigen is currently unknown. Germline CDR1 reads SGHDT; CDR2 reads YYEEEE. Unmatched junction bases numbered 8, after V lost 5 bases and J lost 5 bases. This CDR3 contains 14 residues. General observations from the study: Rarefaction indicated that sorted-subset sequencing remained incomplete although depth was large. Relative to clonotypes present in all four donors, those not shared had lower generation probabilities. Researchers found naive subsets generally carried larger estimated richness than memory subsets.

The rearrangement links TRBV5-6 to TRBJ2-7; TRBD1 agrees at 9 bases. The source of this sequence is a young man in good health. Some clones in this sample may be carry-over from other donors' samples. The sample taken for sequencing was naive CD4+ T cells from PBMCs. Subset denoted: CD45RA+ positively selected. The CDR3 bases are TGTGCCAGCAGTCGACAGGGGGATCGGGACGAGCAGTACTTC. Its protein product is CASSRQGDRDEQYF. Supplemented by reference TRBV5-6 and TRBJ2-7, the full variable domain reads DAGVTQSPTHLIKTRGQQVTLRCSPKSGHDTVSWYQQALGQGPQFIFQYYEEEERQRGNFPDRFSGHQFPNYSSELNVNALLLGDSALYLCASSRQGDRDEQYFGPGTRLTVT.